The clone carrying this TCR beta chain has only one observation. This sample stems from a study of blood T cell repertoires in COVID-19. Overall study: COVID-19 samples collected from the United States, Italy and Spain covered acute and convalescent phases.

How the authors handled the data: It was from reference gene primer amplification that nucleated cell counts were estimated. Profiling relied on immunoSEQ multiplex PCR, and the TCRdb table lists in-frame clones only, not all of them. D and trimming were read from the DNA, whereas the V and J calls and clone size are those reported in that table. The sample holds about 670,000 clones; more than 80% are singletons and the top ten take roughly 0.25%. J lost 6 bases, V lost 1 base, and 0 bases had no gene match. Germline CDR1 SGHDN, CDR2 FVKESK. This CDR3 region has 12 residues. V and J are TRBV14 and TRBJ2-7; 7 bases map to TRBD2. The specimen sequenced was peripheral blood. The origin of this receptor is a young woman with acute or convalescent COVID-19. The CDR3 DNA sequence: TGTGCCAGCAGCCAAGGGACTAGCGAGCAGTACTTC. This encodes CASSQGTSEQYF.